The 5 T cell receptor beta chains given below trace back to one sample, sequenced in a study of identical twins. In TCRdb, the 5' RACE reads were re-called with MiXCR into one record per CDR3 protein. The sample has nearly 900,000 distinct CDR3 sequences, over 9% seen once. These same records also appear under a second study, on yellow fever vaccine responses in identical twins.

Sample: PBMCs. The receptors here all came from a young woman in good health.

The V call is TRBV12-3 or TRBV12-4, the J call TRBJ1-1; TRBD1 is a possible D gene (5 bases). The V end lost 10 bases, the J end lost 6 bases, and 18 bases lay between the germline ends. The CDR3 has 13 residues. The CDR3 spells CAISGRGGAEAFF. In DNA form, the CDR3 reads TGTGCCATCAGCGGCCGTGGGGGGGCTGAAGCTTTCTTT.

CDR3 residues: CASSPRHSGRAFEQFF. As DNA, the CDR3 is TGTGCCAGCAGTCCCCGACATAGCGGGAGGGCCTTTGAGCAGTTCTTC. This rearrangement joins TRBV12-3 or TRBV12-4 to TRBJ2-1; 11 positions match TRBD2. CDR3 length: 16 amino acids. With V trimmed by 5 bases and J by 9 bases, 12 bases remained unmatched.

This clonotype has only a few counts. The CDR3 here is CSVESGISGANVLTF. The CDR3 bases are TGCAGCGTTGAGTCAGGTATTTCTGGGGCCAACGTCCTGACTTTC. The V gene is TRBV29-1, the J gene TRBJ2-6; D is unresolved. With 3 bases removed from V and 1 base from J, the gap between germline ends came to 10 bases. This CDR3 has 15 amino acids. Germline assignment: CDR1 SQVTM and CDR2 ANQGSEA. The full variable domain, with the rest looked up from reference TRBV29-1 and TRBJ2-6, is SAVISQKPSRDICQRGTSLTIQCQVDSQVTMMFWYRQQPGQSLTLIATANQGSEATYESGFVIDKFPISRPNLTFSTLTVSNMSPEDSSIYLCSVESGISGANVLTFGAGSRLTVL.

This clonotype turned up a few times. CDR3 nucleotides: TGTGCCAGCAGTTTGCCAGAATCGACTAAAGCTACTGAAGCTTTCTTT. The encoded protein is CASSLPESTKATEAFF. The V and J genes are TRBV28 and TRBJ1-1; no reliable D call. CDR1 is MDHEN and CDR2 is SYDVKM in the germline V gene. This CDR3 region has 16 residues. V was shortened by 3 bases and J by 5 bases, with 19 bases between the two germline ends.

CDR3 protein: CASSVSGSSETQYF. The CDR3 region has the DNA TGTGCCAGCAGCGTTAGCGGGAGTTCCGAGACCCAGTACTTC. This chain connects TRBV7-3 to TRBJ2-5; TRBD2 agrees at 9 bases. Germline loops: CDR1 SGHTA, CDR2 FQGTGA. The CDR3 loop spans 14 amino acids. The V and J ends lost 5 bases and 5 bases, in that order; junction bases with no gene match: 6. Variable domain in full (rest from reference TRBV7-3 and TRBJ2-5): GAGVSQTPSNKVTEKGKYVELRCDPISGHTALYWYRQSLGQGPEFLIYFQGTGAADDSGLPNDRFFAVRPEGSVSTLKIQRTERGDSAVYLCASSVSGSSETQYFGPGTRLLVL.